The next 30 T cell receptor beta chains were all read from a single sample in a study of OX40 agonist ivuxolimab in advanced cancers. Produced via immunoSEQ multiplex PCR; TCRdb's table is partial and in-frame only. Of fewer than 85,000 clones in the sample, about 88% were seen once. The sample was CD4+ or CD8+ T cells sorted from blood, taken in a trial of the OX40 agonist ivuxolimab. These receptor sequences come from an adult with an advanced solid tumor such as melanoma, head and neck, liver or kidney cancer.

This chain uses TRBV27 with TRBJ2-3; 9 bases match TRBD2. Trimming at V came to 7 bases and at J to 6 bases, leaving 14 bases not matched to a gene. CDR3 length equals 16 residues. The germline gives CDR1 MNHEY, CDR2 SMNVEV (reference sequence). The DNA for the CDR3 is TGTGCCAGCAATCCCTTAGCGGGAGATAGGAGGGATACGCAGTATTTT. Its translation is CASNPLAGDRRDTQYF.

Regarding this clone: Mismatch with germline at one junction end may stem from a read error. V usage is TRBV11-2 and J usage is TRBJ2-7; tentatively, D is TRBD2 (5 bases). This CDR3 has 13 residues. Per the germline V gene, CDR1 is SGHAT and CDR2 is FQNNGV. The CDR3 nucleotides read TGTGCCAGCAGCTTAGGCTGGGAGACGCCACGCCAGTTC. Translated, it gives CASSLGWETPRQF.

J is TRBJ2-5 and V is TRBV18; 15 bases map to TRBD2. Germline V gene lookup returns CDR1 KGHSH and CDR2 LQKENI. J was trimmed by 1 base and V by 3 bases; bases with no gene match: 3. The CDR3 has 17 residues. The CDR3: CASSPPGLAGGQETQYF. In nucleotides, the CDR3 is TGTGCCAGCTCACCGCCGGGACTAGCGGGGGGCCAAGAGACCCAGTACTTC. Based on the CDR3 plus reference TRBV18 and TRBJ2-5, the full variable domain is NAGVMQNPRHLVRRRGQEARLRCSPMKGHSHVYWYRQLPEEGLKFMVYLQKENIIDESGMPKERFSAEFPKEGPSILRIQQVVRGDSAAYFCASSPPGLAGGQETQYFGPGTRLLVL.

This clone was seen more than once but under ten times. Written as DNA, the CDR3 is TGTGCCAGCATGGGACTAGCGTCCAATGAGCAGTTCTTC. Amino acid sequence: CASMGLASNEQFF. The chain combines TRBV25-1 with TRBJ2-1, with 10 bases identical to TRBD2. Per the germline V gene, CDR1 is MGHDK and CDR2 is SYGVNS. V shed 7 bases, J shed 6 bases, and the junction held 3 bases outside the gene matches. The CDR3 spans 13 residues. Filled out from reference TRBV25-1 and TRBJ2-1, the complete variable domain reads EADIYQTPRYLVIGTGKKITLECSQTMGHDKMYWYQQDPGMELHLIHYSYGVNSTEKGDLSSESTVSRIRTEHFPLTLESARPSHTSQYLCASMGLASNEQFFGPGTRLTVL.

The rearrangement joins TRBV14 to TRBJ2-3; a possible D gene is TRBD2 (6 bases). V was pared by 4 bases and J by 4 bases, with 9 bases between. CDR3 length: 13 amino acids. Germline V gene lookup returns CDR1 SGHDN and CDR2 FVKESK. This CDR3 is CASSLRGSDTQYF. CDR3 bases: TGTGCCAGCAGCCTACGGGGGTCAGATACGCAGTATTTT. Full variable domain (rest looked up from reference TRBV14 and TRBJ2-3): EAGVTQFPSHSVIEKGQTVTLRCDPISGHDNLYWYRRVMGKEIKFLLHFVKESKQDESGMPNNRFLAERTGGTYSTLKVQPAELEDSGVYFCASSLRGSDTQYFGPGTRLTVL.

J is TRBJ2-3 and V is TRBV11-2; TRBD2 matches 7 bases. CDR3 length: 16 residues. The germline gives CDR1 SGHAT, CDR2 FQNNGV. The trim removed 1 base at V and 5 bases at J, leaving 9 bases unmatched. The chain's CDR3 is CASSLVGRPGVDTQYF. The CDR3 DNA reads TGTGCCAGCAGCTTAGTCGGGAGGCCGGGGGTAGATACGCAGTATTTT.

This chain connects TRBV5-6 to TRBJ2-1; D is unclear. This CDR3 contains 15 residues. The ends were cut back, 4 bases at V and 0 bases at J, with 11 bases in the middle. The V gene's germline CDR1 is SGHDT and CDR2 YYEEEE. The CDR3 is CASSDPGPSYNEQFF. In nucleotides, the CDR3 is TGTGCCAGCAGCGATCCGGGTCCCTCCTACAATGAGCAGTTCTTC.

The CDR3 is CASSRGTGNTIYF. The CDR3 DNA follows: TGTGCCAGCAGTAGGGGTACTGGAAACACCATATATTTT. The J gene is TRBJ1-3, the V gene TRBV6-6; D might be TRBD1 (5 bases). The CDR3 is made up of 13 amino acids. The germline gives CDR1 MNHNY, CDR2 SVGAGI (reference sequence). V lost 5 bases and J lost 2, with 7 bases in between.

The chain is built from TRBV29-1 and TRBJ1-3; TRBD1 might be the D (6 bases). Germline assignment: CDR1 SQVTM and CDR2 ANQGSEA. Trimming cost V 6 bases and J 2 bases, with 17 bases left between them. CDR3 length: 15 residues. DNA for the CDR3: TGCAGCGTCCTGGTAGACAGGCGAGCTGGAAACACCATATATTTT. It yields the protein CSVLVDRRAGNTIYF.

The rearrangement joins TRBV11-3 to TRBJ1-1; D is unclear. The germline gives CDR1 SGHNT, CDR2 YENEEA. The CDR3 loop spans 14 amino acids. The V end lost 0 bases, the J end lost 0 bases, and 5 bases lay between the germline ends. CDR3 sequence reads: CASSLDGLNTEAFF. The CDR3 DNA reads TGTGCCAGCAGCTTAGATGGCCTGAACACTGAAGCTTTCTTT.

The table lists this clone with a count of one. The chain couples TRBV5-1 to TRBJ1-1; a weak D match, TRBD1 (5 bases). CDR3 length: 15 amino acids. V was trimmed by 1 base and J by 4 bases, leaving 14 bases between them. Germline V gene lookup returns CDR1 SGHRS and CDR2 YFSETQ. CDR3 residues: CASSLIGGTGTEAFF. CDR3 bases: TGCGCCAGCAGCTTGATCGGGGGAACGGGCACTGAAGCTTTCTTT.

DNA of the CDR3: TGTGCCAGCTCACGGGGACAGGGCGGGAATAGCAATCAGCCCCAGCATTTT. As protein: CASSRGQGGNSNQPQHF. V usage is TRBV18 and J usage is TRBJ1-5; 9 nucleotides line up with TRBD1. Trimming at V came to 4 bases and at J to 0 bases, leaving 7 bases not matched to a gene. The CDR3 loop spans 17 amino acids. The germline V gene has CDR1 KGHSH and CDR2 LQKENI.

The CDR3 DNA is TGTGCCAGCAGCATATCGGGACTAGCGGGAACCTACGAGCAGTACTTC. This translates into CASSISGLAGTYEQYF. The chain is built from TRBV12-1 and TRBJ2-7; TRBD2 is the table's D call, not checked against the DNA. TRBV12-1 is described as a pseudogene. The CDR3 runs 16 residues.

This sequence joins TRBV2 and TRBJ2-2; a possible D gene is TRBD1 (5 bases). The CDR3 runs to 15 residues. V was clipped by 4 bases and J by 1 base, with 10 bases between them. Looked up from germline, CDR1 is SNHLY and CDR2 is FYNNEI. CDR3 sequence (DNA): TGTGCCAGCAGTGTAAAGGGGATGAACACCGGGGAGCTGTTTTTT. Translating gives CASSVKGMNTGELFF.

This clone was counted once. The chain joins TRBV14 to TRBJ1-2; D ambiguous. CDR3 length equals 12 residues. Germline CDR1 is SGHDN and CDR2 is FVKESK. Between the trimmed V and J ends, which lost 2 bases and 5 bases, there was a span of 6 bases. CDR3 DNA: TGTGCCAGCAGCCAATATGCTTATGGCTACACCTTC. Its protein product is CASSQYAYGYTF.

The V and J genes are TRBV29-1 and TRBJ2-2; maybe TRBD2 (6 bases). The V gene's germline CDR1 is SQVTM and CDR2 ANQGSEA. V gave up 0 bases and J gave up 5 bases, with 7 bases separating them. The CDR3 is 13 residues long. DNA of the CDR3: TGCAGCGTTGAAGAGGGGGGAACCGGGGAGCTGTTTTTT. Its protein product is CSVEEGGTGELFF.

The chain uses TRBV30 and TRBJ2-1, with 10 bases fitting TRBD2. Trimming took 2 bases from V and 9 from J; bases not matched to a gene: 7. In germline, CDR1 is GTSNPN, CDR2 SVGIG (reference sequence). The CDR3 totals 14 residues. The CDR3 DNA reads TGTGCCTGGAGTCCAAGCGGGGGGGCAGGTGAGCAGTTCTTC. Protein sequence: CAWSPSGGAGEQFF.

The V and J genes are TRBV27 and TRBJ2-2; D remains ambiguous. V was clipped by 6 bases and J by 0 bases, with 8 bases between them. There are 14 residues in the CDR3. Germline CDR1 reads MNHEY; CDR2 reads SMNVEV (reference sequence). The CDR3 sequence: CASRNRANTGELFF. CDR3 nucleotides: TGTGCCAGCAGGAATAGGGCGAACACCGGGGAGCTGTTTTTT.

The chain uses TRBV5-1 and TRBJ1-1; the D gene is possibly TRBD1 (5 bases). V shed 0 bases and J shed 1 base, with 10 bases lying between them. This CDR3 spans 15 amino acids. CDR1 and CDR2 from the germline V gene are SGHRS and YFSETQ. CDR3: CASSLADTANTEAFF. The DNA of the CDR3 is TGCGCCAGCAGCTTGGCGGACACAGCGAACACTGAAGCTTTCTTT.

The chain links TRBV7-3 to TRBJ2-2; weak D call: TRBD2 (6 bases). Germline V gene data show CDR1 as SGHTA and CDR2 as FQGTGA. Trimming left V 5 bases short and J 8 bases short, with 15 bases between. The CDR3 covers 14 residues. The CDR3 coding sequence is TGTGCCAGCAGCCCCCCCCAACGGGAGGGGGAGCTGTTTTTT. Translation gives CASSPPQREGELFF.

V gene TRBV15 combines with J gene TRBJ1-5; no clear D gene. V lost 8 bases and J lost 0, with 8 bases in between. Germline V lookup: CDR1 LNHNV, CDR2 YYDKDF (reference sequence). The CDR3 length is 13 residues. This chain's CDR3 is CATAANSNQPQHF. The DNA for the CDR3 is TGTGCCACCGCGGCGAATAGCAATCAGCCCCAGCATTTT.

V gene TRBV2 combines with J gene TRBJ2-7; 7 bases align to TRBD1. V trimming: 8 bases; J trimming: 13 bases; junction bases outside the gene matches: 17. The CDR3 length is 13 residues. Germline lookup yields CDR1 SNHLY and CDR2 FYNNEI. The CDR3 region is CASGRSREQGTYF. DNA of the CDR3: TGTGCCAGCGGCCGATCCAGGGAACAGGGGACATACTTC.

V gene TRBV11-2 combines with J gene TRBJ1-4; no firm D call. This CDR3 has 14 amino acids. V was shortened by 2 bases and J by 4 bases, with 8 bases between the two germline ends. Germline V gene sequence: CDR1 SGHAT, CDR2 FQNNGV. The CDR3 spells CASSLSRGNEKLFF. For the CDR3, the DNA is TGTGCCAGCAGCTTATCGCGCGGTAATGAAAAACTGTTTTTT. The whole variable domain, remainder taken from reference TRBV11-2 and TRBJ1-4, is EAGVAQSPRYKIIEKRQSVAFWCNPISGHATLYWYQQILGQGPKLLIQFQNNGVVDDSQLPKDRFSAERLKGVDSTLKIQPAKLEDSAVYLCASSLSRGNEKLFFGSGTQLSVL.

The gene calls are TRBV27 and TRBJ2-1; 10 nucleotides match TRBD2. J gave up 2 bases and V 3 bases, and 7 bases lay outside the gene matches. There are 17 residues in the CDR3. The germline V gene encodes CDR1 MNHEY and CDR2 SMNVEV (reference sequence). CDR3 nucleotide sequence: TGTGCCAGCAGTTTGAGAAGCGGGAGGGCACCCTACAATGAGCAGTTCTTC. It encodes CASSLRSGRAPYNEQFF.

V is TRBV19 and J is TRBJ2-1; D is tentatively TRBD1 or TRBD2 (5 bases each). The CDR3 covers 13 residues. V was trimmed by 3 bases and J by 8 bases, leaving 11 bases between them. Germline V CDR1 and CDR2: LNHDA, SQIVND (reference sequence). This CDR3 reads CASSITGTHEQFF. DNA for the CDR3: TGTGCCAGTAGTATCACGGGGACCCATGAGCAGTTCTTC.

This chain connects TRBV6-5 to TRBJ2-7; TRBD1 agrees at 8 bases. Germline CDR1 MNHEY, CDR2 SVGAGI. This CDR3 is built from 13 residues. With 7 bases clipped from V and 2 bases from J, the junction kept 4 bases outside the gene matches. The CDR3 is CASKRQGTYEQYF. As DNA, the CDR3 is TGTGCCAGCAAGAGACAGGGGACCTACGAGCAGTACTTC.

The chain has TRBV14 and TRBJ1-2; possibly TRBD1 for D (5 bases). The CDR3 totals 15 residues. From germline, CDR1 is SGHDN and CDR2 FVKESK. Trimming removed 1 base from V and 7 bases from J, with 16 bases in between. Here the CDR3 reads CASSQVQSRALGYTF. The DNA for the CDR3 is TGTGCCAGCAGCCAAGTACAGTCCAGGGCCCTTGGCTACACCTTC.

The J gene is TRBJ1-4, the V gene TRBV16; no clear D gene. The CDR3 is made up of 15 amino acids. Between the trimmed V and J ends, which lost 0 bases and 5 bases, there was a span of 10 bases. Germline CDR1 and CDR2: KGHSY and FQNENV. In DNA form, the CDR3 reads TGTGCCAGCAGCCAATCAAGCAGGCCAAATGAAAAACTGTTTTTT. Protein sequence: CASSQSSRPNEKLFF. Full variable domain (remainder filled in from reference TRBV16 and TRBJ1-4): GEEVAQTPKHLVRGEGQKAKLYCAPIKGHSYVFWYQQVLKNEFKFLISFQNENVFDETGMPKERFSAKCLPNSPCSLEIQATKLEDSAVYFCASSQSSRPNEKLFFGSGTQLSVL.

This clone was seen just once. The chain combines TRBV10-3 with TRBJ2-3, with 9 nucleotides matching TRBD1. Germline CDR1 reads ENHRY; CDR2 reads SYGVKD. V lost 10 bases to trimming and J lost 0 bases; unmatched junction nucleotides: 2. CDR3 length: 13 amino acids. CDR3 amino acids: CATGQGSTDTQYF. The DNA of the CDR3 is TGTGCCACTGGACAGGGGAGCACAGATACGCAGTATTTT.

The chain links TRBV5-5 to TRBJ2-1; either TRBD1 or TRBD2 may fit D (5 bases each). The ends were cut back, 4 bases at V and 1 base at J, with 18 bases in the middle. The CDR3 runs to 17 residues. Looked up from germline, CDR1 is SGHKS and CDR2 is YYEKEE (reference sequence). Here the CDR3 DNA reads TGTGCCAGCAGCGCCACACCCGGGACGGGATCCTACAATGAGCAGTTCTTC. Translation gives CASSATPGTGSYNEQFF.